This entry lists 2 T cell receptor beta chains sequenced from one sample in a study of CD8 T cells in ankylosing spondylitis (dated by TCRdb to 2016 to 2017). Receptor libraries were prepared by 5' RACE. This sample was sequenced with an Illumina HiSeq 2500. TCRdb took the public reads, trimmed them with fastp at Q25, ran MiXCR for clone calling and kept in-frame beta chains. Records with the same CDR3 protein are collapsed into one entry carrying the most frequent genes and DNA. The sample contains about 220,000 distinct CDR3 sequences, about 10% of them found a single time. The top ten hold roughly 23% of the sample. The specimen sequenced was blood, either unsorted or a sorted T cell fraction (not recorded which). These receptors all come from a male donor with ankylosing spondylitis or in good health (not recorded which).

This clonotype was observed a few times. The J gene is TRBJ2-5, the V gene TRBV28, with 9 bases fitting TRBD2. The CDR3 sequence is 13 residues long. V lost 8 bases, J lost 3 bases, and 4 bases stayed unmatched. The germline V gene encodes CDR1 MDHEN and CDR2 SYDVKM. CDR3 DNA sequence: TGTGCCAGCCTTATAGCGGGGGAAGAGACCCAGTACTTC. It encodes CASLIAGEETQYF.

This clonotype was detected ten times or more. The chain employs TRBV2 and TRBJ1-5; 7 bases map to TRBD1. The CDR3 has 14 residues. Germline V gives CDR1 SNHLY, CDR2 FYNNEI. V lost 6 bases, J lost 3 bases, and 5 bases stayed unmatched. The CDR3 DNA follows: TGTGCCAGCAGACAGGGGTTGTCCAATCAGCCCCAGCATTTT. This gives the protein CASRQGLSNQPQHF.